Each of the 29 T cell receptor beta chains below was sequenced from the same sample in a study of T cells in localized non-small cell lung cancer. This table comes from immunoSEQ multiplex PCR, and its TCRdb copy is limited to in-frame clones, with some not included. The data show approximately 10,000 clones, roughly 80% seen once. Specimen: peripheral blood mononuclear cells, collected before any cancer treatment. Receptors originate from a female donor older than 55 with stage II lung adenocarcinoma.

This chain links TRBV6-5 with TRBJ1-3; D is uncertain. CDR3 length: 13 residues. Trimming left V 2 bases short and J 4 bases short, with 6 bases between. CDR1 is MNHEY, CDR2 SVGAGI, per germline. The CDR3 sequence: CASSYASGNTIYF. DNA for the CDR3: TGTGCCAGCAGTTACGCCTCCGGAAACACCATATATTTT.

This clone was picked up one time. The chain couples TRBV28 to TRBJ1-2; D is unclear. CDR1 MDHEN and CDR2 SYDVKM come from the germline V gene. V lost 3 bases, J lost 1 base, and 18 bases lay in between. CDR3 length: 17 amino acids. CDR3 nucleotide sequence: TGTGCCAGCAGTTTCATTAGGTCCCTGGTGATTAACTATGGCTACACCTTC. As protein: CASSFIRSLVINYGYTF.

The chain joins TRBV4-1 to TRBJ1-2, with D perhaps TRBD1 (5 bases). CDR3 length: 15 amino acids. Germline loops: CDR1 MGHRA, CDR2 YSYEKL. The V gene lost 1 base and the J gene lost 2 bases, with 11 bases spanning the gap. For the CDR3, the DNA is TGCGCCAGCAGCCAAGGGGGGGGTTCCAACTATGGCTACACCTTC. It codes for CASSQGGGSNYGYTF.

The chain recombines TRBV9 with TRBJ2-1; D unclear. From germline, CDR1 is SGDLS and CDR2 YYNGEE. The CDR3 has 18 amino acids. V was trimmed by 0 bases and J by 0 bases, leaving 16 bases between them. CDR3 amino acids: CASSVESPQLSSYNEQFF. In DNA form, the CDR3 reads TGTGCCAGCAGCGTAGAGTCCCCGCAGTTGAGCTCCTACAATGAGCAGTTCTTC.

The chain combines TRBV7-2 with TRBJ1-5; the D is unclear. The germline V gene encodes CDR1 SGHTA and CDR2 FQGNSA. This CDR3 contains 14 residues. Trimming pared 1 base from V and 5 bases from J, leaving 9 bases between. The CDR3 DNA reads TGTGCCAGCAGCTTAGACCTTGGGGATCAGCCCCAGCATTTT. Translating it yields CASSLDLGDQPQHF.

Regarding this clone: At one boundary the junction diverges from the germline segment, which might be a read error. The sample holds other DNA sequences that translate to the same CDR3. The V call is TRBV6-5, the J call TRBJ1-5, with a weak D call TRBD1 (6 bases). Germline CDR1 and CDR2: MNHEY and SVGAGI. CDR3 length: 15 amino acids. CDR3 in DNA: TGTGCCAGCAGTCCCAAGGGGGGGGCCCACCAGCCCCAGCACTTT. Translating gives CASSPKGGAHQPQHF.

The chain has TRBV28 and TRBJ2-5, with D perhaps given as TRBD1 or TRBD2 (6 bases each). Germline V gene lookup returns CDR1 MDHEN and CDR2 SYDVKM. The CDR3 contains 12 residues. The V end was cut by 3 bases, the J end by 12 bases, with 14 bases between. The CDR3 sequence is CASSFISGAEYF. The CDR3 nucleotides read TGTGCCAGCAGTTTTATCTCGGGGGCTGAGTACTTC.

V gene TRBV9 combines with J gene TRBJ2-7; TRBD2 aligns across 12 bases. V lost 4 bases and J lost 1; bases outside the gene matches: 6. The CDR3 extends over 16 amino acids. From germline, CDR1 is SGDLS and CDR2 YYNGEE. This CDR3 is CASSPGLAGLSYEQYF. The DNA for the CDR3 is TGTGCCAGCAGCCCAGGACTAGCGGGGCTATCCTACGAGCAGTACTTC.

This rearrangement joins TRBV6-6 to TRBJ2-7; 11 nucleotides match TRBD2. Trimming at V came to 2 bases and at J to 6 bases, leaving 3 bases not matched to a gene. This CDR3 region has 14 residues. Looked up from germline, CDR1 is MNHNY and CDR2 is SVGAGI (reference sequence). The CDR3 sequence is CASSYGGTSGEQYF. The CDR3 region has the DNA TGTGCCAGCAGTTACGGGGGGACTAGCGGCGAGCAGTACTTC.

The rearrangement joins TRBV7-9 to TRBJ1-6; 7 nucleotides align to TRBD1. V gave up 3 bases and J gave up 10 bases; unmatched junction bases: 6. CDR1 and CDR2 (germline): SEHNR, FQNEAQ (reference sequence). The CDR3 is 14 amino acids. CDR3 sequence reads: CASSFTGVGSPLHF. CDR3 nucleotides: TGTGCCAGCAGCTTTACAGGGGTAGGGTCACCCCTCCACTTT.

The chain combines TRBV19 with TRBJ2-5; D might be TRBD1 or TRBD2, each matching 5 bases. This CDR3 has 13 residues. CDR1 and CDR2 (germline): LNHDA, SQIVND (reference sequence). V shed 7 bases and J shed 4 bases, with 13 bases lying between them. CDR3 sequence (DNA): TGTGCCAGTACCGGAGGTGGGGGAGAGACCCAGTACTTC. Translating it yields CASTGGGGETQYF.

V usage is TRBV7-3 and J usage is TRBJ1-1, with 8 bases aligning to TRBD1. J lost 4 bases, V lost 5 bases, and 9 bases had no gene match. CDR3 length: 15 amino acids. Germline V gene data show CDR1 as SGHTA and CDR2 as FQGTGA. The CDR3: CASSQTGAYITEAFF. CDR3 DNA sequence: TGTGCCAGCAGCCAGACAGGGGCTTATATCACTGAAGCTTTCTTT.

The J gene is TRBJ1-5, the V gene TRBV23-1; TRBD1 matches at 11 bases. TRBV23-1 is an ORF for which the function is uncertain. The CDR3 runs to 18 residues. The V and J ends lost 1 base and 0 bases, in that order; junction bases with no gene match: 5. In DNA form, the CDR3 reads TGCGCCAGCAGTCAATGGGACAGGGGGAACTATAGCAATCAGCCCCAGCATTTT. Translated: CASSQWDRGNYSNQPQHF.

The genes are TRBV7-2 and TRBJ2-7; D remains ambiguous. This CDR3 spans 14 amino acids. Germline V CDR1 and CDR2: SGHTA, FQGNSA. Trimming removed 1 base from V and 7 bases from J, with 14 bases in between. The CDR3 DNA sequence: TGTGCCAGCAGCTTAGGGCTACCTTTCGGGGAGCAGTACTTC. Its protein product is CASSLGLPFGEQYF.

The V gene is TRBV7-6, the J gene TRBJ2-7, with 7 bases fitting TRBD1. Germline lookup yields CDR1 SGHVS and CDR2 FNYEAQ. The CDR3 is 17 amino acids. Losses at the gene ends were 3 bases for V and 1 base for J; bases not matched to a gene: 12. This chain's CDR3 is CASSLGPTGTKSYEQYF. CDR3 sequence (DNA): TGTGCCAGCAGCTTGGGACCGACAGGGACGAAATCCTACGAGCAGTACTTC.

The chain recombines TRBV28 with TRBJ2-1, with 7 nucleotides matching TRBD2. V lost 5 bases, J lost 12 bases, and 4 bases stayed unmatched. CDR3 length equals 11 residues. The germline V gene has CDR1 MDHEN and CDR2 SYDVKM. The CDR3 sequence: CASSLGRGQFF. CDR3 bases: TGTGCCAGCAGTCTGGGGAGGGGGCAGTTCTTC.

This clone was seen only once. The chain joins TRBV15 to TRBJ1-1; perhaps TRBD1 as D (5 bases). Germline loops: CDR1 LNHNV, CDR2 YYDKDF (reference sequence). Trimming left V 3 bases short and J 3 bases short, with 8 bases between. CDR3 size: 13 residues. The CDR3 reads CATSRGGDTEAFF. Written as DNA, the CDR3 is TGTGCCACCAGCAGGGGAGGGGACACTGAAGCTTTCTTT.

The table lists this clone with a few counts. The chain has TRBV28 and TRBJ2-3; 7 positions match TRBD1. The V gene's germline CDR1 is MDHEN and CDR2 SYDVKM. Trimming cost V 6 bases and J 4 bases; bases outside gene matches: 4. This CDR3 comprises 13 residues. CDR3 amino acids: CASRRQGPDTQYF. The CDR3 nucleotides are TGTGCCAGCAGGAGACAGGGACCAGATACGCAGTATTTT.

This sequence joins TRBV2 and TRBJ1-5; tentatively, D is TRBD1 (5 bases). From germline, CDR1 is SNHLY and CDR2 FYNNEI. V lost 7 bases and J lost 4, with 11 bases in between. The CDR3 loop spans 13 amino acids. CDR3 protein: CASIRDVNQPQHF. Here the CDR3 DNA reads TGTGCCAGCATCAGGGACGTGAATCAGCCCCAGCATTTT.

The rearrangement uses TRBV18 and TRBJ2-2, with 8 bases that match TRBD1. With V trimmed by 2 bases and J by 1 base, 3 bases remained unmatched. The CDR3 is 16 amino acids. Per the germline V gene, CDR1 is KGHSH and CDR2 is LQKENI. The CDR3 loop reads CASSPKGQVNTGELFF. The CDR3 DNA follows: TGTGCCAGCTCACCAAAGGGACAGGTGAACACCGGGGAGCTGTTTTTT. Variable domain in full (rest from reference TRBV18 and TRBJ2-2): NAGVMQNPRHLVRRRGQEARLRCSPMKGHSHVYWYRQLPEEGLKFMVYLQKENIIDESGMPKERFSAEFPKEGPSILRIQQVVRGDSAAYFCASSPKGQVNTGELFFGEGSRLTVL.

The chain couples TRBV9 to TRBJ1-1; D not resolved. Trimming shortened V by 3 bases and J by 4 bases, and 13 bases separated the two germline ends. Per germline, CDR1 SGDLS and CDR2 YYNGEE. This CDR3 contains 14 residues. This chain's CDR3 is CASSAQGGGTEAFF. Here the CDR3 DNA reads TGTGCCAGCAGCGCGCAAGGAGGCGGCACTGAAGCTTTCTTT.

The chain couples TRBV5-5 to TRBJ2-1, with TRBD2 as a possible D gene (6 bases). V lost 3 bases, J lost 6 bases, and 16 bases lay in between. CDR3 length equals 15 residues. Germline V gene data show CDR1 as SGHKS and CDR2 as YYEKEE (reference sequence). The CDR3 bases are TGTGCCAGCAGCTGGGCCTTGGGGGGTAGCAATGAGCAGTTCTTC. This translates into CASSWALGGSNEQFF.

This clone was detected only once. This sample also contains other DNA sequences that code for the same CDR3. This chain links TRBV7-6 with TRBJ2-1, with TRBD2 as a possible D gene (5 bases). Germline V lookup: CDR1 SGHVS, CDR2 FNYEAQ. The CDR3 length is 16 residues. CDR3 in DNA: TGTGCTAGCCCCTATGAATGGGAGCGAACATCCAATGAGCAGTTCTTC. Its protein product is CASPYEWERTSNEQFF.

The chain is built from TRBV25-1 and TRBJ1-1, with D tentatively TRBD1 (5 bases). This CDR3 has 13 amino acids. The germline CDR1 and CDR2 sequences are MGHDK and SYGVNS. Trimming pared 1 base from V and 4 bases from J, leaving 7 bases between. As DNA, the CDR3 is TGTGCCAGCAGTGAATTTGGGGGCACTGAAGCTTTCTTT. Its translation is CASSEFGGTEAFF.

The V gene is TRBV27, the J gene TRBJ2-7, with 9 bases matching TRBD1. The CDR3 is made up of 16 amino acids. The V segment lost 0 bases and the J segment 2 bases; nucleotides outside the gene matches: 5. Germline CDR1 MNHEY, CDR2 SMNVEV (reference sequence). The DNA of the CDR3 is TGTGCCAGCAGTTTATCAGGGACAGGGTACCCCTACGAGCAGTACTTC. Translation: CASSLSGTGYPYEQYF.

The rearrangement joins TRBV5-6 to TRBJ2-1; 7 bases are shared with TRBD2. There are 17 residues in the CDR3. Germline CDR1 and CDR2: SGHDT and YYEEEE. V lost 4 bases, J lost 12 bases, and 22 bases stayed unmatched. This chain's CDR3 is CASSPYGSRDYLWGQFF. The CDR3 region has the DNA TGTGCCAGCAGCCCGTACGGGAGCCGGGACTACCTGTGGGGGCAGTTCTTC.

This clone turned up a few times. CDR3 in amino acids: CASSTSGDSYEQYF. The DNA for the CDR3 is TGTGCCAGCAGTACCTCAGGGGATTCCTACGAGCAGTACTTC. The rearrangement uses TRBV5-4 and TRBJ2-7, with a tentative D call TRBD1 (6 bases). The CDR3 spans 14 residues. Germline CDR1 reads SGHNT; CDR2 reads YYREEE (reference sequence). Trimming took off 5 bases at V and 1 base at J, with 13 bases between the two ends.

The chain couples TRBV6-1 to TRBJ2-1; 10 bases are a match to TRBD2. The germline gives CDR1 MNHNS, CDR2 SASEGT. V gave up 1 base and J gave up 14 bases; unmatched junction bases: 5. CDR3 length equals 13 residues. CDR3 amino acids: CASSEGLAGGKFF. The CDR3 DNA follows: TGTGCCAGCAGTGAAGGACTAGCGGGTGGCAAGTTCTTC.

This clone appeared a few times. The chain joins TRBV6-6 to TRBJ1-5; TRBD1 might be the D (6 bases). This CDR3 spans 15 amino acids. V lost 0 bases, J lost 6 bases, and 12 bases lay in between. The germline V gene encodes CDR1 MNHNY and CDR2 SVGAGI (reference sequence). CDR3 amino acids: CASSYSGGRGQPQHF. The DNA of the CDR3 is TGTGCCAGCAGTTACTCAGGGGGGAGAGGTCAGCCCCAGCATTTT.